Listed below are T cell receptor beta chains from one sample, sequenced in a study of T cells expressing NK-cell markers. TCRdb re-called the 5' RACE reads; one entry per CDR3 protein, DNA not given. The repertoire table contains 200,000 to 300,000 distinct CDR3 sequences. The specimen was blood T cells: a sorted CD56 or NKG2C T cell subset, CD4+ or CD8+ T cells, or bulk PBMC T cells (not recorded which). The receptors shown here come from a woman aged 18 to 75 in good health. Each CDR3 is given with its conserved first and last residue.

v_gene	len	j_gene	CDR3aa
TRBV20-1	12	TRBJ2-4	CSASIEDRIQYF
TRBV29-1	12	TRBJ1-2	CSVMRDIGGYTF
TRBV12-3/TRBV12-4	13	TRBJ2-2	CASSRGGAGELFF
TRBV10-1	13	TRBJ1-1	CASRRSGNTEAFF
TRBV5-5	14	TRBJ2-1	CASSFDMQRHEQFF
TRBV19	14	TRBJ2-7	CASSTGTDSYEQYF
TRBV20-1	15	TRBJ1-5	CSAGTGTGISQPQHF
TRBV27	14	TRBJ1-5	CATKQGLGNQPQHF
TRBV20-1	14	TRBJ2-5	CSARSWTRQQTQYF
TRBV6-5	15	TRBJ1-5	CASSLAGDSNQPQHF
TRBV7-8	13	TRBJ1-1	CASSIGTNTEAFF
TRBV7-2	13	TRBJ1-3	CASSRRGGNTIYF
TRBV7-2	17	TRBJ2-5	CASSLYAAGGGQETQYF
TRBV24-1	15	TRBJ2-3	CATSDPRQGQDTQYF
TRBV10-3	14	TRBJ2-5	CAISQQGPPETQYF
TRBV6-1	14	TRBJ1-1	CASREGQRDTEAFF
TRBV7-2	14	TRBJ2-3	CASSLETATDTQYF
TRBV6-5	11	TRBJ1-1	CASSHQGEAFF
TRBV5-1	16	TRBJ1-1	CASSFLRGSLNTEAFF
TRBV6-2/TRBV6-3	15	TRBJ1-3	CASEDEANSGNTIYF
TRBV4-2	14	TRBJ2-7	CASSQGRNSYEQYF
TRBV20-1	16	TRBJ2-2	CSAFSKGLRDTGELFF
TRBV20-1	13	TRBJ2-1	CSARTGLYDEQFF
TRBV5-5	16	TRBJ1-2	CASSLSRTASRIGYTF
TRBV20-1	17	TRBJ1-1	CSARNSGGGGARTEAFF
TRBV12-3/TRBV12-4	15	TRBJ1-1	CASSPIRDRVIPAFF
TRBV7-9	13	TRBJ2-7	CASSPLSSYEQYF
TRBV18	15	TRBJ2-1	CASSPDGKSYNEQFF
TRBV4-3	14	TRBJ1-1	CASSQDMANTEAFF
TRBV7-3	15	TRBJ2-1	CASSFGGTGRNEQFF
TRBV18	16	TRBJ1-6	CASSPRLERNNSPLHF
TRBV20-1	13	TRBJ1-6	CSARGAGLLPLHF
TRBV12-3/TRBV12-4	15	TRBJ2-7	CASRLTGRGPYEQYF
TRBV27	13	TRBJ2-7	CASRRTGSYEQYF
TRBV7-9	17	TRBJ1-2	CASSLGLRGASNYGYTF
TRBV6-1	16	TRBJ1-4	CASSRRPPEGGEKLFF
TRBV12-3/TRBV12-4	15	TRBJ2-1	CASSPLAGYPNEQFF
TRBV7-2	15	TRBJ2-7	CASSFHRGSVNEQYF